This section outlines one TCR beta chain sequence together with its context. Its antigen is not identified. This CDR3 region has 18 residues. The V end lost 11 bases, the J end lost 0 bases, and 29 bases lay between the germline ends. This record comes from a study of cytomegalovirus exposure and HLA in healthy donors. Study-wide results and limits: Clonal expansion was found to be greater in HLA-associated TCR beta chains than in equally common others in a later analysis.

It was with 60 Vbeta and 13 Jbeta primers that the PCR ran. Repertoires were generated with immunoSEQ multiplex PCR, while TCRdb's copy carries only in-frame clones and drops some. The table includes about 170,000 clones, almost 75% detected once. The rearrangement links TRBV23-1 to TRBJ2-7, with a tentative D call TRBD2 (6 bases). TRBV23-1 is flagged as an ORF with uncertain function. The source is a woman younger than 30 in good health and CMV-seropositive. Sequencing was done on a sample of PBMCs. The CDR3, as DNA: TGCGCCCGCGTAGATCGGGGAGGAGGAGACCAACCCTCCTACGAGCAGTACTTC. This codes for CARVDRGGGDQPSYEQYF.